These T cell receptor beta chains were read from a single sample in a study of T cell changes during pregnancy in multiple sclerosis. This table comes from immunoSEQ multiplex PCR, and its TCRdb copy is limited to in-frame clones, with some not included. The sample lists roughly 64,000 clones; about 96% were seen once. The input for sequencing was CD8+ T cells from peripheral blood mononuclear cells, taken after pregnancy. The source is a female donor with multiple sclerosis, enrolled in a pregnancy study. The conserved cysteine and the conserved F or W are not part of the CDR3 here. The D gene is left open where the match is weak.

>TRBV7-8|TRBJ2-1|-
ASNGELDNEQF
>TRBV7-8|TRBJ2-7|-
ASSSWAQPAGEQY
>TRBV6-5|TRBJ2-2|-
ASSYSGVVTGELF
>TRBV5-1|TRBJ2-7|-
ASSLTTGSYEQY
>TRBV6-1|TRBJ2-7|-
ASSPPELPYEQY
>TRBV5-8|TRBJ2-1|TRBD2
ASSLLASGRMSYNEQF
>TRBV13|TRBJ2-2|-
ASSRDYTGELF
>TRBV6-6|TRBJ1-3|-
VSRTGSGNTIY
>TRBV7-9|TRBJ2-7|TRBD2
ASSPRPGLAGVGEQY
>TRBV13|TRBJ2-7|TRBD2
ASSLAGAYEQY
>TRBV6-1|TRBJ2-3|-
ASSADLAVGTDTQY
>TRBV6-5|TRBJ2-7|-
ASSLDSRYEQY
>TRBV4-3|TRBJ2-3|-
ASSPGGGGSGPLGEY
>TRBV5-1|TRBJ1-4|-
ASSLTGGDEKLF